A selection of T cell receptor beta chains follows, all from one sample in a study of T-cell reconstitution after alpha-beta-depleted transplantation in children. A single record per CDR3 protein comes from TCRdb applying MiXCR to the PCR reads. Of hundreds of thousands of distinct CDR3 sequences listed, 10% to 15% were seen once; the top ten hold around 0.79%. The sample in question was PBMCs, obtained before TCRalphabeta/CD19-depleted stem cell transplant. All receptors derive from a girl aged 2-10 years with congenital amegakaryocytic thrombocytopenia, due to receive a stem cell transplant. CDR3s include the opening cysteine and the closing phenylalanine or tryptophan. Fields, in order: J gene, D gene, V gene, clone size, CDR3 DNA, CDR3 protein. A D gene is named only where the DNA matches it firmly. Where a row states a size, it is once, few, many or the class of an expanded clone; other rows omit it.

TRBJ2-1 | NA | TRBV12-3/TRBV12-4 | few | TGTGCCATCTCCCTGACTTCACTAGCCAACTATCCTAATTACAATGAGCAGTTCTTC | CAISLTSLANYPNYNEQFF
TRBJ2-2 | TRBD2 | TRBV6-2/TRBV6-3 | few | TGTGCCAGCAGCCCACGCGGGACTAGCGGACTTAAGTTCGCGAACACCGGGGAGCTGTTTTTT | CASSPRGTSGLKFANTGELFF
TRBJ1-5 | NA | TRBV12-3/TRBV12-4 | NA | TGTGCCAGCAGCGGACCCTACGCTCAGCCCCAGCATTTT | CASSGPYAQPQHF
TRBJ2-1 | NA | TRBV5-1 | NA | TGCGCCAGCAGCCAATCCCCTAGGGGGAATGAGCAGTTCTTC | CASSQSPRGNEQFF
TRBJ2-7 | NA | TRBV30 | many | TGTGCCTGGAGTGCTATGCACAGTAGGCAGTACTTC | CAWSAMHSRQYF
TRBJ2-3 | NA | TRBV12-3/TRBV12-4 | many | TGTGCCAGCAGTTTCCCAGATACGCAGTATTTT | CASSFPDTQYF
TRBJ2-7 | NA | TRBV12-3/TRBV12-4 | NA | TGTGCCAGCAGTACGACAGATACACCCTACGAGCAGTACTTC | CASSTTDTPYEQYF
TRBJ1-1 | NA | TRBV20-1 | many | TGCAGTGTATTCCTGTTTCCTGAAGCTTTCTTT | CSVFLFPEAFF
TRBJ2-5 | NA | TRBV20-1 | many | TGCAGTGCTACCAAGTCTAAAGTATTTAAACAAGAGACCCAGTACTTC | CSATKSKVFKQETQYF
TRBJ2-7 | NA | TRBV20-1 | many | TGCAGTGCCTCACGCGGTAATGCCTACGAGCAGTACTTC | CSASRGNAYEQYF
TRBJ2-3 | NA | TRBV20-1 | NA | TGCAGTGCCCCAAGCCCGGCCAGGGATTTTACAGATACGCAGTATTTT | CSAPSPARDFTDTQYF
TRBJ2-1 | NA | TRBV7-7 | few | TGTGCCAGCAGCTTTCGGGGAGGTGGTGAGCAGTTCTTC | CASSFRGGGEQFF
TRBJ1-2 | NA | TRBV7-9 | many | TGTGCCAGCAACGTAGGGGTCGGAATTAACTATGGCTACACCTTC | CASNVGVGINYGYTF
TRBJ2-2 | TRBD2 | TRBV7-9 | few | TGTGCCAGCAGCCCCGGGACTAGCGGGAGGGCCGTCGGGGAGCTGTTTTTT | CASSPGTSGRAVGELFF
TRBJ2-7 | NA | TRBV20-1 | many | TGCAGTGCCGCTTCATTCGGGCAGTACTTC | CSAASFGQYF
TRBJ1-1 | TRBD1 | TRBV29-1 | many | TGCAGCGTTCACGGCCAGGACAGGCGCTACACTGAAGCTTTCTTT | CSVHGQDRRYTEAFF
TRBJ1-6 | NA | TRBV29-1 | many | TGCAGCGTTCCCCTCGCGCCCGGACCGTATAATTCACCCCTCCACTTT | CSVPLAPGPYNSPLHF
TRBJ2-2 | NA | TRBV20-1 | many | TGCAGTGCTAGTCAGGATTACACCGGGGAGCTGTTTTTT | CSASQDYTGELFF
TRBJ2-7 | TRBD1 | TRBV12-3/TRBV12-4 | few | TGTGCCAGCAGTCGCCAAGGGGGCTTCTCCTACGAGCAGTACTTC | CASSRQGGFSYEQYF
TRBJ2-7 | NA | TRBV20-1 | many | TGCAGTGCAGACAGGGAGGCCGAGCAGTACTTC | CSADREAEQYF
TRBJ1-3 | NA | TRBV28 | many | TGTGCCAGCACTCCCGGAGGGTCTGGAAACACCATATATTTT | CASTPGGSGNTIYF
TRBJ1-5 | TRBD1 | TRBV20-1 | few | TGCAGTGCTCGCCTCCTGACAGGGGGCATCCAGCCCCAGCATTTT | CSARLLTGGIQPQHF
TRBJ2-2 | NA | TRBV20-1 | few | TGCAGTGCTAGGAGGAGCACCGGGGAGCTGTTTTTT | CSARRSTGELFF
TRBJ2-5 | NA | TRBV7-9 | NA | TGTGCCAGCAGCGCGCTGGGACACTCCGAGGAGACCCAGTACTTC | CASSALGHSEETQYF
TRBJ2-7 | NA | TRBV20-1 | NA | TGCAGTGCTCACGACCCGACCGGGGAAAACTACGAGCAGTACTTC | CSAHDPTGENYEQYF
TRBJ1-4 | NA | TRBV12-3/TRBV12-4 | many | TGTGCCAGCTCCCGACCCCGGGCCGCAACTAATGAAAAACTGTTTTTT | CASSRPRAATNEKLFF
TRBJ2-7 | NA | TRBV7-9 | NA | TGTGCCAGCAGCGGAACAGGTCCCTCCTACGAGCAGTACTTC | CASSGTGPSYEQYF
TRBJ2-1 | NA | TRBV4-1 | NA | TGCGCCAGCAGCCAAGGGCGGCGACGTTTCCTTTACAATGAGCAGTTCTTC | CASSQGRRRFLYNEQFF
TRBJ2-1 | NA | TRBV29-1 | many | TGCAGCGTTGAACGAGAGTACAATGAGCAGTTCTTC | CSVEREYNEQFF
TRBJ2-7 | NA | TRBV20-1 | many | TGCAGTGCTAACTTGGGACTCGAATCCTACGAGCAGTACTTC | CSANLGLESYEQYF
TRBJ1-5 | TRBD1 | TRBV29-1 | NA | TGCAGCGGGTCAACAGGGGGCGTTGAGCCCCAGCATTTT | CSGSTGGVEPQHF
TRBJ2-5 | NA | TRBV5-1 | NA | TGCGCCAGTAGCTTTGCACCGGCCCAAGAGACCCAGTACTTC | CASSFAPAQETQYF
TRBJ2-3 | NA | TRBV15 | NA | TGTGCCACCAGCAGAGATACCGGGAGCACAGATACGCAGTATTTT | CATSRDTGSTDTQYF
TRBJ2-3 | NA | TRBV28 | few | TGTGCCAGCAGCGGCCTCACAGATACGCAGTATTTT | CASSGLTDTQYF
TRBJ2-1 | NA | TRBV20-1 | many | TGCAGTGCAGAAAGTCCCGCCGAAAAGTTCTTC | CSAESPAEKFF
TRBJ2-3 | NA | TRBV29-1 | many | TGCAGCGTTGAAGAACAGGGCCTCTACACAGATACGCAGTATTTT | CSVEEQGLYTDTQYF
TRBJ2-1 | NA | TRBV7-2 | NA | TGTGCCAGCAGCTTATTCCCGGCCATTGAGCAGTTCTTC | CASSLFPAIEQFF
TRBJ2-5 | TRBD2 | TRBV20-1 | many | TGCAGCCATGGACTAGCGGGAGCTTGGGAGACCCAGTACTTC | CSHGLAGAWETQYF
TRBJ2-3 | NA | TRBV28 | NA | TGTGCCAGCAGTTTGGGGGAGATAGATACGCAGTATTTT | CASSLGEIDTQYF
TRBJ2-3 | NA | TRBV12-3/TRBV12-4 | many | TGTGCCAGCAGAATAGGGACGCCCACAGATACGCAGTATTTT | CASRIGTPTDTQYF
TRBJ1-1 | TRBD1 | TRBV20-1 | many | TGCAGTGCTAAAACAGGGGCTTTAGCTGAAGCTTTCTTT | CSAKTGALAEAFF
TRBJ2-1 | NA | TRBV12-3/TRBV12-4 | few | TGTGCCAGCAGCCCCCATATAAGTACCTACAATGAGCAGTTCTTC | CASSPHISTYNEQFF
TRBJ1-5 | NA | TRBV12-3/TRBV12-4 | many | TGTGCCAGCGGAATAGGGGGGGGTGGTCAGCCCCAGCATTTT | CASGIGGGGQPQHF
TRBJ2-1 | NA | TRBV20-1 | many | TGCAGTGCTAGCTCCGCGAGCTCCTACAATGAGCAGTTCTTC | CSASSASSYNEQFF
TRBJ1-1 | NA | TRBV12-3/TRBV12-4 | NA | TGTGCCAGCAAACTCACGACGAGAATGAACACTGAAGCTTTCTTT | CASKLTTRMNTEAFF
TRBJ2-7 | NA | TRBV7-9 | many | TGTGCCAGCAGCTTGACAGCCCCCTACGAGCAGTACTTC | CASSLTAPYEQYF
TRBJ1-1 | NA | TRBV5-4 | NA | TGTGCCAGCAGCTTTCAAGGGGTGAGCGCTTTCTTT | CASSFQGVSAFF
TRBJ2-7 | TRBD2 | TRBV5-1 | NA | TGCGCCAGCAGCCCGGGGGGGTTATCATATCCTGAGCAGTACTTC | CASSPGGLSYPEQYF
TRBJ2-7 | TRBD2 | TRBV7-2 | few | TGTGCCAGCAGCTACCCTAGACTAGCGGGGTCCTACGAGCAGTACTTC | CASSYPRLAGSYEQYF
TRBJ2-1 | TRBD2 | TRBV6-1 | NA | TGTGCCAGCACCTCCTGGTTGGCTAGCGGGAGATGTGAGCAGTTCTTC | CASTSWLASGRCEQFF
TRBJ2-2 | TRBD2 | TRBV7-9 | NA | TGTGCCAGCAGTCGCCTAGCGGGAGGGTTGAACACCGGGGAGCTGTTTTTT | CASSRLAGGLNTGELFF
TRBJ1-1 | NA | TRBV11-2 | many | TGTGCCAGCAGCTTAGCGTCCAGGAGTTCTGAAGCTTTCTTT | CASSLASRSSEAFF
TRBJ2-5 | NA | TRBV9 | many | TGTGCCAGCAGCGTAGGAATTCTAGAGACCCAGTACTTC | CASSVGILETQYF
TRBJ2-2 | TRBD2 | TRBV20-1 | many | TGCAGTGCTCAACCCTTTAGCGGGAGGGTCGACGGGGAGCTGTTTTTT | CSAQPFSGRVDGELFF
TRBJ2-1 | TRBD2 | TRBV10-3 | NA | TGTGCCATCAGTGAGGGGACGTCAACGTGGGGGGGTGAGCAGTTCTTC | CAISEGTSTWGGEQFF
TRBJ2-7 | NA | TRBV2 | few | TGTGCCAGCAGGCAGAGATGGGCGCTTCGTAGGAGCTCCTACGAGCAGTACTTC | CASRQRWALRRSSYEQYF
TRBJ2-5 | TRBD1 | TRBV7-3 | few | TGTGCCAGCAGCTTAAAGTACTGGGGACGGGACAGCACCTTATCCCTCCAAGAGACCCAGTACTTC | CASSLKYWGRDSTLSLQETQYF